Listed below are T cell receptor beta chains from one sample, sequenced in a study of cytotoxic CD8 clonotypes in ibrutinib-treated CLL. Sequencing was performed with immunoSEQ multiplex PCR; in TCRdb, only in-frame clones are kept and a portion is missing. This table holds under 200,000 clones, approximately 80% found once. Here the sequenced sample was PBMCs, taken after 24 months of ibrutinib treatment. These receptors all come from a human donor with chronic lymphocytic leukemia. Each CDR3 is given without its conserved first and last residue. The order of the fields is V gene, CDR3 protein.

TRBV6-1,ASSPHTEAF
TRBV7-2,ASSFAWSSYNEQF
TRBV5-1,ASSSSGQLSGVEQY
TRBV28,ASAVGLAEQY
TRBV6-5,ASSYRQGGHEQY
TRBV2,ASSEWGNTEAF
TRBV5-1,ASAEDYGYT
TRBV25-1,ASSARQGSGTGELF
TRBV18,ASSRLGLAGGEEQF
TRBV5-1,ASSRPEFAGYNEQF
TRBV9,ASKGGMNTGELF
TRBV9,ASSVGAGDTGELF
TRBV28,ASRLVGTQY
TRBV6-5,ASSFLAGAPL
TRBV9,ASSVGRAPFNEKLF
TRBV9,ASSTGAGNTEAF
TRBV7-3,ASSPKRERSTDTQY
TRBV19,ASRTRQERNTEAF
TRBV18,ASSPSHSQETQY
TRBV6-1,ASRRGMLTNQPQH
TRBV5-6,ASSLRGGERFSGNTIY
TRBV6-5,ASSYSQGRYGYT
TRBV9,ASSAADGFRLDTNYGYT
TRBV2,ASRHGQPQH
TRBV30,AWKRGTGTDEQY
TRBV19,ASSVTSGQGAFGNTIY
TRBV19,ASSIIRTSTDTQY
TRBV27,ASRMGGYNEQF
TRBV5-1,ASSLVGRVTDTQY
TRBV19,ASSWRAANQPQH
TRBV7-9,ASSLDAGVLVLF
TRBV18,ASSPRQDSPLH
TRBV7-6,ASSLEQGGNQPQH
TRBV7-2,VFGARGYGYT
TRBV7-2,ASSLMVVSDTQY
TRBV5-8,ASSLGTGQISTDTQY
TRBV6-1,ASSDNRGRSYGYT
TRBV7-2,ASSTGVLAGISQY
TRBV27,ASSLWKVSSYNSPLH
TRBV7-6,ASSRTWTGGTYNEQF
TRBV19,ASSIGGGAGTDTQY
TRBV6-1,ASSEEGTWQETQY
TRBV6-6,ASSYFDRGAEAF
TRBV18,ASSPAFLADTQY
TRBV5-4,ASSLTGGITGNTIY
TRBV29-1,STRGGAPDTQY
TRBV5-1,ASSFTSGGSYEQY
TRBV4-3,ASSQGTGGRTQY
TRBV7-2,ASRGTYEQY
TRBV27,ASSPRLAGGYNEQF
TRBV27,ASRRGLAGNQPQH